These T cell receptor beta chains were read from a single sample in a study of T cell responses to AZD1222 COVID-19 vaccine. Here immunoSEQ multiplex PCR was the method, and the copy in TCRdb shows in-frame clones only, minus some. The repertoire includes some 90,000 clones, approximately 90% of them detected once, and 13% sits in the top ten. The source material was peripheral blood, sampled on day 0 of AZD1222 vaccination. The receptors derive from an adult in good health. CDR3s include the opening cysteine and the closing phenylalanine or tryptophan. Each record gives: V gene, clone size, D gene, J gene, CDR3 protein, CDR3 DNA. A D gene is named only where the DNA matches it firmly. Size tells how often a clone was seen (once, few, many) or the class of an expanded clone, and some rows leave it out.

v_gene: TRBV19
abundance: -
d_gene: -
j_gene: TRBJ2-5
CDR3aa: CASGTAGETQYF
CDR3nt: TGTGCCAGTGGGACTGCGGGAGAGACCCAGTACTTC

v_gene: TRBV15
abundance: once
d_gene: -
j_gene: TRBJ1-2
CDR3aa: CATSSGSGGLYGYTF
CDR3nt: TGTGCCACCAGCAGTGGCTCTGGGGGGCTCTATGGCTACACCTTC

v_gene: TRBV12-3/TRBV12-4
abundance: -
d_gene: -
j_gene: TRBJ1-1
CDR3aa: CASSLLENTEAFF
CDR3nt: TGTGCCAGCAGTTTATTGGAGAACACTGAAGCTTTCTTT

v_gene: TRBV3-1/TRBV3-2
abundance: -
d_gene: -
j_gene: TRBJ1-2
CDR3aa: CASSPLVGGYTF
CDR3nt: TGTGCCAGCAGCCCCTTGGTCGGAGGCTACACCTTC

v_gene: TRBV28
abundance: -
d_gene: TRBD2
j_gene: TRBJ2-3
CDR3aa: CASSLLAGGGADTQYF
CDR3nt: TGTGCCAGCAGTCTCTTAGCGGGGGGGGGCGCAGATACGCAGTATTTT

v_gene: TRBV19
abundance: -
d_gene: -
j_gene: TRBJ1-2
CDR3aa: CASRPSGFPNYGYTF
CDR3nt: TGTGCCAGTAGACCCTCGGGATTTCCTAACTATGGCTACACCTTC

v_gene: TRBV11-1
abundance: once
d_gene: -
j_gene: TRBJ2-2
CDR3aa: CASSNRARELFF
CDR3nt: TGTGCCAGCAGCAACAGGGCCCGGGAGCTGTTTTTT

v_gene: TRBV7-9
abundance: -
d_gene: -
j_gene: TRBJ1-6
CDR3aa: CASSANPGQRLNSPLHF
CDR3nt: TGTGCCAGCAGCGCGAACCCGGGACAAAGGCTTAATTCACCCCTCCACTTT

v_gene: TRBV29-1
abundance: -
d_gene: -
j_gene: TRBJ1-5
CDR3aa: CSFVGGRNQPQHF
CDR3nt: TGCAGCTTTGTTGGAGGACGCAATCAGCCCCAGCATTTT

v_gene: TRBV2
abundance: -
d_gene: -
j_gene: TRBJ1-2
CDR3aa: CASSLQVNYGYTF
CDR3nt: TGTGCCAGCAGTTTACAGGTTAACTATGGCTACACCTTC

v_gene: TRBV4-2
abundance: -
d_gene: -
j_gene: TRBJ1-6
CDR3aa: CASSQVRQADSPLHF
CDR3nt: TGTGCCAGCAGCCAAGTCAGACAGGCTGATTCACCCCTCCACTTT

v_gene: TRBV6-2/TRBV6-3
abundance: -
d_gene: TRBD1
j_gene: TRBJ2-2
CDR3aa: CASSYLGGWNTGELFF
CDR3nt: TGTGCCAGCAGTTATCTAGGGGGCTGGAACACCGGGGAGCTGTTTTTT

v_gene: TRBV30
abundance: -
d_gene: TRBD1
j_gene: TRBJ1-4
CDR3aa: CAWSISTGGQEKLFF
CDR3nt: TGTGCCTGGAGTATCTCGACAGGGGGCCAAGAAAAACTGTTTTTT

v_gene: TRBV5-1
abundance: few
d_gene: TRBD2
j_gene: TRBJ2-7
CDR3aa: CASSLVLAGASSYEQYF
CDR3nt: TGCGCCAGCAGCTTGGTACTAGCGGGTGCAAGCTCCTACGAGCAGTACTTC

v_gene: TRBV28
abundance: -
d_gene: TRBD1
j_gene: TRBJ1-2
CDR3aa: CASSLTGEYYGYTF
CDR3nt: TGTGCCAGCAGCCTGACAGGGGAGTACTATGGCTACACCTTC

v_gene: TRBV19
abundance: -
d_gene: TRBD1
j_gene: TRBJ1-2
CDR3aa: CASSMYAQDRESGYTF
CDR3nt: TGTGCCAGTAGTATGTATGCCCAGGACAGGGAAAGTGGCTACACCTTC

v_gene: TRBV6-5
abundance: -
d_gene: -
j_gene: TRBJ2-1
CDR3aa: CASSYRADNEQFF
CDR3nt: TGTGCCAGCAGTTACAGGGCCGACAATGAGCAGTTCTTC

v_gene: TRBV2
abundance: -
d_gene: -
j_gene: TRBJ2-2
CDR3aa: CASSEGLRGGTGELFF
CDR3nt: TGTGCCAGCAGTGAAGGCCTCAGGGGGGGCACCGGGGAGCTGTTTTTT

v_gene: TRBV4-3
abundance: -
d_gene: -
j_gene: TRBJ1-1
CDR3aa: CASSQVVNTEAFF
CDR3nt: TGCGCCAGCAGCCAAGTCGTTAACACTGAAGCTTTCTTT

v_gene: TRBV24-1
abundance: -
d_gene: TRBD2
j_gene: TRBJ2-1
CDR3aa: CATSDGGGLFSSYNEQFF
CDR3nt: TGTGCCACCAGTGATGGCGGGGGTCTTTTTAGCTCCTACAATGAGCAGTTCTTC

v_gene: TRBV4-2
abundance: once
d_gene: -
j_gene: TRBJ1-2
CDR3aa: CASSQDSGNGYTF
CDR3nt: TGTGCCAGCAGCCAAGATTCAGGGAATGGCTACACCTTC

v_gene: TRBV2
abundance: once
d_gene: TRBD2
j_gene: TRBJ2-7
CDR3aa: CASSDSGTFGYEQYF
CDR3nt: TGTGCCAGCAGTGATAGCGGGACTTTCGGCTACGAGCAGTACTTC

v_gene: TRBV30
abundance: -
d_gene: TRBD1
j_gene: TRBJ1-5
CDR3aa: CAWSAWTGANQPQHF
CDR3nt: TGTGCCTGGAGTGCTTGGACAGGGGCTAATCAGCCCCAGCATTTT

v_gene: TRBV7-6
abundance: -
d_gene: -
j_gene: TRBJ1-5
CDR3aa: CASSLDGVGNQPQHF
CDR3nt: TGTGCCAGCAGCTTAGACGGGGTTGGGAATCAGCCCCAGCATTTT

v_gene: TRBV6-5
abundance: -
d_gene: TRBD1
j_gene: TRBJ1-4
CDR3aa: CASRKAQGGEKLFF
CDR3nt: TGTGCCAGCCGCAAGGCACAGGGGGGCGAAAAACTGTTTTTT

v_gene: TRBV27
abundance: -
d_gene: -
j_gene: TRBJ1-2
CDR3aa: CASSFGDMRGYTF
CDR3nt: TGTGCCAGCAGTTTTGGGGACATGAGGGGCTACACCTTC

v_gene: TRBV28
abundance: -
d_gene: -
j_gene: TRBJ2-7
CDR3aa: CASSSSAPVEQYF
CDR3nt: TGTGCCAGCAGTTCAAGCGCCCCCGTGGAGCAGTACTTC

v_gene: TRBV18
abundance: -
d_gene: -
j_gene: TRBJ1-6
CDR3aa: CASSPSGTESSPLHF
CDR3nt: TGTGCCAGCTCACCTTCGGGCACGGAGAGTTCACCCCTCCACTTT

v_gene: TRBV2
abundance: once
d_gene: -
j_gene: TRBJ2-5
CDR3aa: CAVGAQETQYF
CDR3nt: TGTGCCGTCGGGGCTCAAGAGACCCAGTACTTC

v_gene: TRBV7-9
abundance: -
d_gene: TRBD1
j_gene: TRBJ2-2
CDR3aa: CASSTLFNRGGELFF
CDR3nt: TGTGCCAGCAGCACCCTATTTAACAGGGGCGGGGAGCTGTTTTTT

v_gene: TRBV4-3
abundance: -
d_gene: -
j_gene: TRBJ1-1
CDR3aa: CASSVGTEAFF
CDR3nt: TGCGCCAGCAGCGTGGGCACTGAAGCTTTCTTT

v_gene: TRBV30
abundance: -
d_gene: -
j_gene: TRBJ1-6
CDR3aa: CAWGRDSPLHF
CDR3nt: TGTGCCTGGGGTAGAGATTCACCCCTCCACTTT

v_gene: TRBV29-1
abundance: -
d_gene: -
j_gene: TRBJ2-3
CDR3aa: CSVEGADTQYF
CDR3nt: TGCAGCGTTGAAGGGGCAGATACGCAGTATTTT

v_gene: TRBV18
abundance: -
d_gene: TRBD1
j_gene: TRBJ1-5
CDR3aa: CASSLSGGHQPQHF
CDR3nt: TGTGCCAGCTCACTATCAGGGGGTCATCAGCCCCAGCATTTT

v_gene: TRBV9
abundance: -
d_gene: -
j_gene: TRBJ2-3
CDR3aa: CASSVPSGSTDTQYF
CDR3nt: TGTGCCAGCAGCGTACCGAGCGGGTCCACAGATACGCAGTATTTT